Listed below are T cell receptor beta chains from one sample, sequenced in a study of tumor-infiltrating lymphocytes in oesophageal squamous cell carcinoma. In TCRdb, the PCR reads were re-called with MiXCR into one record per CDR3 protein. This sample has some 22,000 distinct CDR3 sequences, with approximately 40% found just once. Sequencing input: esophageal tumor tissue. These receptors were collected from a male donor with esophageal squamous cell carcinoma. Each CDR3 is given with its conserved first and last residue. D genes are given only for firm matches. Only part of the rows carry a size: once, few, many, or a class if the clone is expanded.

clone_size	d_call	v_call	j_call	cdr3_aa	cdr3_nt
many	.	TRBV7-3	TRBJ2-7	CASSLTGNYNEQYF	TGTGCCAGCAGCTTGACAGGCAACTACAATGAGCAGTACTTC
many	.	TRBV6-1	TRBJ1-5	CASRTHVDSNQPQHF	TGTGCCAGCAGAACACATGTTGATAGCAATCAGCCCCAGCATTTT
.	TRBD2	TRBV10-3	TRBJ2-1	CAISADHGGGYNEQFF	TGTGCCATCAGTGCCGACCATGGCGGGGGCTACAATGAGCAGTTCTTC
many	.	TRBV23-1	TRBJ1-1	CASSQSYRDEAFF	TGCGCCAGCAGTCAGTCATACAGGGATGAAGCTTTCTTT
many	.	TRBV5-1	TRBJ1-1	CASSLRFRHTEAFF	TGCGCCAGCAGCTTGAGATTCCGGCACACTGAAGCTTTCTTT
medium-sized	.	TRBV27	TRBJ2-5	CASSRRGADNEQYF	TGTGCCAGCAGCCGTAGGGGAGCTGACAATGAGCAGTACTTC
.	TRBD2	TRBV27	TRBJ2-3	CASSFGLAGVQRDTQYF	TGTGCCAGCAGTTTCGGGCTAGCGGGAGTGCAGCGGGATACGCAGTATTTT
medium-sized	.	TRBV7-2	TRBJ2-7	CASSFSAGVYEQYF	TGTGCCAGCAGCTTCTCGGCAGGGGTCTACGAGCAGTACTTC
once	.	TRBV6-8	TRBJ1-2	CASSTREGYGYTF	TGTGCCAGCAGTACACGGGAGGGTTATGGCTACACCTTC
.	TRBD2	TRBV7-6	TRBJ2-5	CASSLATIAGVRETQYF	TGTGCCAGCAGCTTAGCGACTATAGCGGGAGTTCGAGAGACCCAGTACTTC
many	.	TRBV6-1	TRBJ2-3	CASSVGQTTSTDTQYF	TGTGCCAGCAGTGTCGGACAGACTACTAGCACAGATACGCAGTATTTT
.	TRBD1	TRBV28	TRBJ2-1	CATHNRDSPYEQFF	TGTGCCACACATAACCGGGACAGCCCCTACGAGCAGTTCTTC
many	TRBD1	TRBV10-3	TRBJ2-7	CAISEAAGGIYEQYF	TGTGCCATCAGTGAGGCGGCAGGGGGCATTTACGAGCAGTACTTC
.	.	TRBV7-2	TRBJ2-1	CASSLPGDYNEQFF	TGTGCCAGCAGCTTACCGGGAGACTACAATGAGCAGTTCTTC
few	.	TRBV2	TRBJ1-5	CASSEEGDQPQHF	TGTGCCAGCAGTGAAGAGGGGGATCAGCCCCAGCATTTT
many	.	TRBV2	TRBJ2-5	CASSENGQGPETQYF	TGTGCCAGCAGTGAAAACGGTCAGGGCCCGGAGACCCAGTACTTC
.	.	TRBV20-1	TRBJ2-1	CSSPLLYEQFF	TGCAGTAGCCCACTCTTGTACGAGCAGTTCTTC
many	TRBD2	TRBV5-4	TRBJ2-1	CASSLGGLAGRNEQFF	TGCGCCAGCAGCTTGGGGGGACTAGCGGGGCGCAATGAGCAGTTCTTC
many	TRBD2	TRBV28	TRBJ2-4	CASSLTSGRAYF	TGTGCCAGCAGTTTAACTAGCGGGAGAGCGTACTTC
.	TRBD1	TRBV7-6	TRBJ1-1	CNDREGDTEAFF	TGTAATGACAGGGAAGGGGACACTGAAGCTTTCTTT
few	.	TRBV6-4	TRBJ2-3	CASSQGGTQYF	TGTGCCAGCAGTCAGGGAGGTACGCAGTATTTT
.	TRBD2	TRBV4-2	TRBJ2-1	CASSPLSLAGGRNEQFF	TGTGCCAGCAGCCCCTTGAGTTTAGCGGGAGGGAGGAATGAGCAGTTCTTC
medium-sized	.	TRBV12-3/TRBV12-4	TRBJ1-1	CASSLLTLEAFF	TGTGCCAGCAGTTTGTTGACTCTTGAAGCTTTCTTT
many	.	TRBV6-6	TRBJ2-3	CASSYSAGEDTQYF	TGTGCCAGCAGTTACTCCGCAGGGGAAGATACGCAGTATTTT
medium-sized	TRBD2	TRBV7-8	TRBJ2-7	CASSLGGGPYEQYF	TGTGCCAGCAGCTTGGGGGGGGGACCCTACGAGCAGTACTTC
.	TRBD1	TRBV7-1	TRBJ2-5	CASSSRGPQETQYF	TGTGCCAGCAGCTCCAGGGGGCCACAAGAGACCCAGTACTTC
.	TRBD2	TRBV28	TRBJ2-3	CASSSLGLAGGLDTQYF	TGTGCCAGCAGTTCACTGGGACTAGCGGGAGGGTTAGATACGCAGTATTTT
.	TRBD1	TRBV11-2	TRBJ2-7	CASSSRDSSYNEQYF	TGTGCCAGCAGCAGCCGGGACAGCTCCTACAATGAGCAGTACTTC
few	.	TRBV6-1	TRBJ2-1	CASSSPPESSYEQFF	TGTGCCAGCAGTTCTCCCCCGGAAAGCTCCTACGAGCAGTTCTTC
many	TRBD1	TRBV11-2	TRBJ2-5	CASSLFRDRVLYF	TGTGCCAGCAGCTTATTCCGGGACAGGGTGCTGTACTTC
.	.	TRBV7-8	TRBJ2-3	CASSRLTSTDTQYF	TGTGCCAGCAGCCGACTAACTAGCACAGATACGCAGTATTTT
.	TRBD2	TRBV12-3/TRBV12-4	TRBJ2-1	CASNPGGRPYNEQFF	TGTGCCAGCAACCCGGGGGGGAGACCCTACAATGAGCAGTTCTTC
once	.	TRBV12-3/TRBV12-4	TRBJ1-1	CASSLGTLEYF	TGTGCCAGCAGTTTAGGGACCCTGGAGTATTTT
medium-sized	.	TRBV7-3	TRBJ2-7	CASSLRGGDEQYF	TGTGCCAGCAGCTTAAGAGGAGGGGACGAGCAGTACTTC
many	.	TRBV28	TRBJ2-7	CASRKGPRYEQYF	TGTGCCAGCAGAAAGGGACCGCGCTACGAGCAGTACTTC
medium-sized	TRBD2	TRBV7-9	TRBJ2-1	CASSSNLAGGFDEQFF	TGTGCCAGCAGCTCCAATCTAGCGGGAGGGTTCGATGAGCAGTTCTTC
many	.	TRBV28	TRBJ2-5	CASSFGGAAGETQYF	TGTGCCAGCAGTTTCGGAGGGGCCGCTGGGGAGACCCAGTACTTC
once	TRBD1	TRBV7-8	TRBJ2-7	CASSLQGDYEQYF	TGTGCCAGCAGCCTACAGGGGGACTACGAGCAGTACTTC
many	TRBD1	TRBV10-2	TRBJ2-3	CASRKLPGTGGSTDTQYF	TGCGCCAGCAGGAAATTGCCCGGGACAGGGGGTAGCACAGATACGCAGTATTTT
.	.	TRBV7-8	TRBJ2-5	CASSIIQYRGGEETQYF	TGTGCCAGCAGCATAATCCAATACAGGGGCGGGGAAGAGACCCAGTACTTC
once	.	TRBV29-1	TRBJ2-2	CSVEDPYGTGELFF	TGCAGCGTTGAAGATCCGTATGGGACCGGGGAGCTGTTTTTT
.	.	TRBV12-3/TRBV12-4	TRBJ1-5	CASSMPGYGQPQHF	TGTGCCAGCAGTATGCCAGGGTACGGGCAGCCCCAGCATTTT
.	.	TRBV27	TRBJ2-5	CASSLNGYNEQYF	TGTGCCAGCAGTTTAAACGGCTACAATGAGCAGTACTTC
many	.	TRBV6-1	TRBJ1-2	CASSAPRGLDYGYTF	TGTGCCAGCAGTGCGCCCAGGGGTCTCGACTATGGCTACACCTTC
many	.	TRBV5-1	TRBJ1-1	CASSSGSWVTEAFF	TGCGCCAGCAGCTCAGGGAGTTGGGTCACTGAAGCTTTCTTT
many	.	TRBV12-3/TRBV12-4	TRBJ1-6	CASSFEGQISPLHF	TGTGCCAGCAGTTTTGAGGGTCAAATTTCACCCCTCCACTTT
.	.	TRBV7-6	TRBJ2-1	CASSLGSGGARDNEQFF	TGTGCCAGCAGCTTAGGATCCGGGGGCGCGCGGGACAATGAGCAGTTCTTC
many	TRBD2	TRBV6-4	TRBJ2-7	CASSDAGGEYNEQYF	TGTGCCAGCAGTGACGCGGGAGGGGAATACAATGAGCAGTACTTC
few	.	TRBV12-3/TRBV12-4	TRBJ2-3	CASSFGVSPDTQYF	TGTGCCAGCAGTTTTGGGGTCTCGCCAGATACGCAGTATTTT
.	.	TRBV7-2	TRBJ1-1	CASSYQFQAATEAFF	TGTGCCAGCAGCTACCAGTTCCAGGCCGCCACTGAAGCTTTCTTT
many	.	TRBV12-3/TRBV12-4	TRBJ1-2	CASSLAKGRKTNYGYTF	TGTGCCAGCAGTTTAGCGAAGGGCCGCAAGACTAACTATGGCTACACCTTC
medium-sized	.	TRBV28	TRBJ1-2	CASSLYGLGEGRLYGYTF	TGTGCCAGCAGTTTATATGGTCTTGGCGAGGGCCGTCTCTATGGCTACACCTTC
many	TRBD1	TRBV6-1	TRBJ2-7	CASRTDRESYEQYF	TGTGCCAGCAGAACCGACAGGGAATCCTACGAGCAGTACTTC